Presented here are 28 T cell receptor beta chains from one specimen sequenced in a study of CD8+CD57+ T cells in acquired aplastic anemia. Flow cytometry had shown expanded CD8+CD57+ cells in the patients chosen for sequencing. Profiling that covered TCR beta VDJ and CDR3 relied on genomic DNA as its template. TCRdb re-analysed the reads in MiXCR, keeping a single row per CDR3 protein. This table holds around 290,000 distinct CDR3 sequences, roughly 53% found once. Sequencing was performed on sorted CD4+, CD8+, or CD8+CD57+ T cells (not recorded which) from PBMCs. The receptor set was obtained from a human donor with aplastic anemia.

This chain uses TRBV7-2 with TRBJ1-2; D not certain. The germline V gene encodes CDR1 SGHTA and CDR2 FQGNSA. The germline V and J ends were trimmed by 4 bases and 5 bases, with 8 bases remaining between them. CDR3 length equals 12 residues. CDR3 residues: CASSSHRYGYTF. CDR3 bases: TGTGCCAGCAGCTCACATCGGTATGGCTACACCTTC.

This clonotype showed up many times. V usage is TRBV27 and J usage is TRBJ1-2; D is uncertain. The CDR3 totals 13 residues. Germline V lookup: CDR1 MNHEY, CDR2 SMNVEV (reference sequence). With 0 bases removed from V and 8 bases from J, the gap between germline ends came to 10 bases. CDR3 amino acids: CASSLSGAGGYTF. The CDR3 DNA follows: TGTGCCAGCAGTTTATCCGGTGCGGGGGGCTACACCTTC.

The rearrangement joins TRBV5-1 to TRBJ2-4, with D perhaps assigned TRBD1 or TRBD2 (5 bases each). The CDR3 has 16 amino acids. From germline, CDR1 is SGHRS and CDR2 YFSETQ. V lost 0 bases and J lost 8, with 18 bases in between. For the CDR3, the DNA is TGCGCCAGCAGCTTGGAAGGGGACCCCTTAGTAGACATTCAGTACTTC. Translation: CASSLEGDPLVDIQYF. The full variable domain, completed using reference TRBV5-1 and TRBJ2-4, is KAGVTQTPRYLIKTRGQQVTLSCSPISGHRSVSWYQQTPGQGLQFLFEYFSETQRNKGNFPGRFSGRQFSNSRSEMNVSTLELGDSALYLCASSLEGDPLVDIQYFGAGTRLSVL.

This chain links TRBV5-8 with TRBJ1-1, with D possibly matching TRBD1 (5 bases). This CDR3 contains 14 residues. Trimming stripped 2 bases from V and 7 bases from J, with 15 bases between. Germline CDR1 is SGHTS and CDR2 is YDEGEE. The CDR3, as DNA: TGTGCCAGCAGCTTTGGACACATTTCGAGTGAAGCTTTCTTT. Its translation is CASSFGHISSEAFF.

The chain joins TRBV7-8 to TRBJ2-7; D is undetermined. Looked up from germline, CDR1 is SGHVS and CDR2 is FQNEAQ. The germline V and J ends were trimmed by 6 bases and 6 bases, with 9 bases remaining between them. The CDR3 length is 11 residues. Written as DNA, the CDR3 is TGTGCCAGCAGTCGACCCAGCGAGCAGTACTTC. It is translated as CASSRPSEQYF.

This clonotype was counted many times. Written as DNA, the CDR3 is TGCGCCAGCAGCTTAACAGGAATCCAAGAGACCCAGTACTTC. Translation gives CASSLTGIQETQYF. This chain joins TRBV5-1 and TRBJ2-5, with D maybe TRBD1 (5 bases). The length of the CDR3 is 14 residues. With 2 bases removed from V and 1 base from J, the gap between germline ends came to 9 bases. The V gene's germline CDR1 is SGHRS and CDR2 YFSETQ.

The chain uses TRBV2 and TRBJ2-7; the D gene could be TRBD1 or TRBD2 (6 bases each). Germline CDR1 and CDR2: SNHLY and FYNNEI. This CDR3 is built from 12 residues. Trimming removed 2 bases at V and 12 bases at J, with 14 bases between. CDR3: CASSESGGQGYF. In DNA form, the CDR3 reads TGTGCCAGCAGTGAATCCGGGGGCCAGGGGTACTTC.

This clonotype was recorded many times. The rearrangement joins TRBV6-5 to TRBJ2-1; 13 nucleotides line up with TRBD2. V was clipped by 4 bases and J by 5 bases; unmatched bases: 5. The CDR3 has 16 amino acids. Germline V gives CDR1 MNHEY, CDR2 SVGAGI. The CDR3 nucleotides read TGTGCCAGCAGTTCCGTACTAGCGGGAGGGCACAATGAGCAGTTCTTC. Protein sequence: CASSSVLAGGHNEQFF.

This clonotype was recorded at least ten times. V gene TRBV12-3 or TRBV12-4 combines with J gene TRBJ1-1; D unresolved. V was cut by 2 bases and J by 3 bases, with 10 bases left in between. This CDR3 spans 14 amino acids. This chain's CDR3 is CASSLSAVHTEAFF. The DNA of the CDR3 is TGTGCCAGCAGTTTATCGGCCGTACACACTGAAGCTTTCTTT.

The chain carries TRBV18 and TRBJ1-3; TRBD1 aligns across 8 bases. V shed 11 bases, J shed 5 bases, and the junction held 14 bases outside the gene matches. Germline CDR1 and CDR2: KGHSH and LQKENI. The CDR3 consists of 15 residues. The CDR3 reads CAGTSDRGVRNTIYF. As DNA, the CDR3 is TGTGCCGGCACCTCCGACAGGGGTGTAAGAAACACCATATATTTT.

This clonotype came up a few times. The rearrangement links TRBV2 to TRBJ2-1; no reliable D call. The CDR3 covers 15 residues. V was trimmed by 10 bases and J by 0 bases, leaving 16 bases between them. CDR1 is SNHLY and CDR2 is FYNNEI in the germline V gene. CDR3 sequence: CAILLAVHSYNEQFF. The CDR3 bases are TGTGCCATCCTGCTGGCGGTACACTCCTACAATGAGCAGTTCTTC.

This clonotype was picked up a small number of times. This rearrangement joins TRBV7-9 to TRBJ2-3; TRBD2 aligns across 7 bases. V was clipped by 4 bases and J by 3 bases; unmatched bases: 10. This CDR3 is built from 16 residues. The V gene's germline CDR1 is SEHNR and CDR2 FQNEAQ (reference sequence). For the CDR3, the DNA is TGTGCCAGCAGCTACTTTACGGGGGGAGGTACAGATACGCAGTATTTT. This gives the protein CASSYFTGGGTDTQYF.

This clonotype was seen only once. The V gene is TRBV4-1, the J gene TRBJ1-5; no firm D call. From germline, CDR1 is MGHRA and CDR2 YSYEKL. Trimming left V 0 bases short and J 11 bases short, with 17 bases between. The CDR3 has 15 residues. The chain's CDR3 is CASSQDGSGIETQHF. The CDR3 bases are TGCGCCAGCAGCCAAGATGGTTCGGGGATAGAGACCCAGCATTTT.

The chain carries TRBV20-1 and TRBJ2-7; 12 nucleotides match TRBD1. The better agreement between TRBJ2-1 and the DNA end casts doubt on the J call. Per the germline V gene, CDR1 is DFQATT and CDR2 is SNEGSKA (reference sequence). The CDR3 contains 14 residues. The CDR3 sequence: CSASGTGGLNEQFF. CDR3 nucleotides: TGCAGTGCCTCCGGGACAGGGGGCCTCAATGAGCAGTTCTTC.

This clonotype has just one count. The rearrangement joins TRBV19 to TRBJ2-7; D is unclear. V was cut by 7 bases and J by 0 bases, with 16 bases left in between. The length of the CDR3 is 15 residues. In germline, CDR1 is LNHDA, CDR2 SQIVND (reference sequence). CDR3 nucleotides: TGTGCCAGTACTAAGGACCACCTCAGCTCCTACGAGCAGTACTTC. Its translation is CASTKDHLSSYEQYF.

The genes are TRBV7-9 and TRBJ2-7; D is undetermined. The V end lost 5 bases, the J end lost 5 bases, and 16 bases lay between the germline ends. This CDR3 is 14 amino acids long. Germline CDR1 reads SEHNR; CDR2 reads FQNEAQ (reference sequence). The CDR3 coding sequence is TGTGCCAGCAGCACCTTCGAGAGAGGCGACGAGCAGTACTTC. Amino acids: CASSTFERGDEQYF.

In this sample, this clonotype turned up many times. The chain links TRBV29-1 to TRBJ2-7; a weak D match, TRBD1 (5 bases). V gave up 1 base and J gave up 0 bases, with 7 bases separating them. This CDR3 has 13 residues. CDR1 SQVTM and CDR2 ANQGSEA come from the germline V gene. The CDR3 DNA is TGCAGCGTTGAAGGACAGAGCTCCTACGAGCAGTACTTC. This translates into CSVEGQSSYEQYF.

The V and J genes are TRBV20-1 and TRBJ1-5, with 8 bases lining up with TRBD1. Germline assignment: CDR1 DFQATT and CDR2 SNEGSKA (reference sequence). The length of the CDR3 is 13 residues. The V gene end was trimmed by 3 bases and the J gene end by 6 bases; junction bases not matched to a gene: 4. The CDR3 sequence is CSASGQGSQPQHF. For the CDR3, the DNA is TGCAGTGCTAGCGGACAGGGAAGTCAGCCCCAGCATTTT.

This clonotype was observed at least ten times. The chain uses TRBV29-1 and TRBJ2-1, with TRBD1 matching 10 bases. J was trimmed by 7 bases and V by 6 bases; bases with no gene match: 12. Germline CDR1 SQVTM, CDR2 ANQGSEA. CDR3 length equals 15 residues. The CDR3 loop is CSVGSTGTGVNEQFF. CDR3 in DNA: TGCAGCGTAGGGTCTACCGGGACAGGGGTAAATGAGCAGTTCTTC.

The chain is built from TRBV5-1 and TRBJ2-1; D may be TRBD2 (6 bases). CDR1 is SGHRS and CDR2 is YFSETQ in the germline V gene. This CDR3 has 13 amino acids. V lost 4 bases to trimming and J lost 7 bases, with 12 bases between them. In nucleotides, the CDR3 is TGCGCCAGCAGCGGCGGGACCAAGAATGAGCAGTTCTTC. As protein: CASSGGTKNEQFF.

The chain links TRBV29-1 to TRBJ1-5, with a tentative D call TRBD1 (5 bases). This CDR3 spans 14 amino acids. CDR1 and CDR2 from the germline V gene are SQVTM and ANQGSEA. Trimming pared 5 bases from V and 0 bases from J, leaving 11 bases between. For the CDR3, the DNA is TGCAGCGTTCGGGACCTAGATAGCAATCAGCCCCAGCATTTT. This sequence encodes CSVRDLDSNQPQHF.

The chain couples TRBV24-1 to TRBJ2-5, with unresolved D. V was shortened by 0 bases and J by 2 bases, with 18 bases between the two germline ends. Germline V gene sequence: CDR1 KGHDR, CDR2 SFDVKD. The CDR3 is made up of 18 amino acids. The CDR3 sequence: CATSDLQGFSGGQETQYF. The CDR3 coding sequence is TGTGCCACCAGTGATTTGCAAGGGTTTTCAGGTGGACAAGAGACCCAGTACTTC.

V usage is TRBV24-1 and J usage is TRBJ2-1; 8 positions agree with TRBD1. The trim removed 4 bases at V and 7 bases at J, leaving 11 bases unmatched. There are 16 residues in the CDR3. Germline lookup yields CDR1 KGHDR and CDR2 SFDVKD. The DNA for the CDR3 is TGTGCCACCAGTGACTCGGACAGGGATCCCAGGAATGAGCAGTTCTTC. This codes for CATSDSDRDPRNEQFF.

This chain links TRBV29-1 with TRBJ2-7, with D perhaps given as TRBD1 or TRBD2 (5 bases each). CDR1 SQVTM and CDR2 ANQGSEA come from the germline V gene. This CDR3 spans 14 amino acids. Trimming took 6 bases from V and 1 from J, leaving 16 bases between them. CDR3 in amino acids: CSVYRDLDSYEQYF. CDR3 DNA: TGCAGCGTCTACCGGGACCTTGATTCCTACGAGCAGTACTTC.

This clonotype has more than one count but fewer than ten. The chain is built from TRBV29-1 and TRBJ1-1; maybe TRBD1 (5 bases). The V gene lost 7 bases and the J gene lost 1 base, with 10 bases spanning the gap. The CDR3 runs to 12 residues. The germline gives CDR1 SQVTM, CDR2 ANQGSEA. The chain's CDR3 is CSAEQGNTEAFF. CDR3 nucleotides: TGCAGCGCTGAGCAGGGGAACACTGAAGCTTTCTTT.

The rearrangement joins TRBV7-6 to TRBJ2-2; D uncertain. Germline V gene sequence: CDR1 SGHVS, CDR2 FNYEAQ. The length of the CDR3 is 11 residues. Trimming left V 3 bases short and J 10 bases short, with 6 bases between. The CDR3 region has the DNA TGTGCCAGCAGCTTGGGCCAGGAGCTGTTTTTT. Its protein product is CASSLGQELFF.

The chain combines TRBV20-1 with TRBJ1-4; no reliable D call. V lost 0 bases, J lost 6 bases, and 14 bases lay in between. Germline CDR1 is DFQATT and CDR2 is SNEGSKA (reference sequence). CDR3 length: 15 residues. CDR3 region: CSARDSERADEKLFF. In DNA, the CDR3 is TGCAGTGCTAGAGACTCGGAGAGGGCCGATGAAAAACTGTTTTTT.

The table lists this clonotype with a few counts. One end of the junction fails to match germline, which may point to a read error. This chain uses TRBV7-2 with TRBJ2-2; D may match TRBD1 or TRBD2 (5 bases each). Germline-derived CDR1 and CDR2 are SGHTA and FQGNSA. There are 15 residues in the CDR3. The CDR3 loop reads CASSLEWGNAGELFF. The CDR3 coding sequence is TGTGCCAGCAGCTTAGAATGGGGGAACGCCGGGGAGCTGTTTTTT.